This is a list of T cell receptor beta chains from one sample in a study of blood T cell repertoires in COVID-19. Profiled with immunoSEQ multiplex PCR; TCRdb holds only in-frame clones, not every one. Among 250,000 to 300,000 clones, around 86% were seen once, and the ten largest hold 1.7%. Sequencing was carried out using PBMCs or T cells enriched from blood (not recorded which). Receptor source: a woman in her forties who had recovered from COVID-19. The CDR3 runs from the conserved cysteine through the conserved F or W. Clone size is shown for a subset of rows, as once, few, many or a class of expanded clone.

>13|TRBV4-1|NA
CASSQLMNTEAFF
>15|TRBV27|NA
CASSFTRTVNTEAFF
>14|TRBV19|once
CASREGPGNNEQFF
>14|TRBV5-6|NA
CASSSGDRPLRPHF
>18|TRBV30|NA
CAWSGVVGTASSYNEQFF
>15|TRBV30|NA
CAWRETGSLNEKLFF
>14|TRBV2|NA
CASSVYRGSYGYTF
>15|TRBV11-1|NA
CASSLYLAGGREQYF
>13|TRBV7-6|NA
CASSPDKNTEAFF
>13|TRBV7-3|few
CASSLGQGDTQYF
>14|TRBV10-3|few
CAIRKTGQAYEQYF
>14|TRBV10-3|NA
CAIRGDRTNYGYTF
>14|TRBV7-2|NA
CASSGGTRRNEQFF
>15|TRBV9|NA
CASSPGGSRSYEQYF
>15|TRBV19|NA
CASSVAGTANEKLFF
>19|TRBV10-3|NA
CAISESMRGRGGSNQPQHF
>15|TRBV7-2|NA
CASSSSGTQRYGYTF
>13|TRBV9|NA
CASSATESYGYTF
>14|TRBV2|NA
CASSWSSGVTEAFF
>14|TRBV23-1|NA
CASSQQGAGAGYTF
>15|TRBV19|NA
CASSLSGTGGFGYTF
>13|TRBV18|NA
CASSPVTGDIQYF
>15|TRBV11-2|NA
CASSAIRGRAYEQYF
>15|TRBV2|NA
CASSSSGLNTGELFF
>15|TRBV11-2|NA
CASRATGERNYGYTF
>17|TRBV6-4|NA
CASSDKTGGQYYTEAFF
>14|TRBV4-1|NA
CASSHPGGMGEQFF
>15|TRBV6-2/TRBV6-3|NA
CASSYPATGTYGYTF
>12|TRBV2|NA
CASSSQGTGGFF
>17|TRBV7-2|NA
CASSLAPGQGSSYEQYF
>17|TRBV9|NA
CASSVATGEITNYGYTF
>16|TRBV9|few
CASSVTAGVTNYGYTF
>17|TRBV11-2|NA
CASSGGTSGRARDTQYF
>14|TRBV25-1|NA
CASSETGSNEKLFF
>14|TRBV5-1|NA
CASSLERGSYGYTF
>15|TRBV4-3|NA
CASSQGLAGVHEQYF
>14|TRBV2|NA
CASTSDIGNEKLFF
>16|TRBV7-9|NA
CASSPIPGQGKDEQYF
>21|TRBV4-1|NA
CASSRKLSGTSGTNRWNEQFF
>15|TRBV4-1|NA
CASSQLTGVNTEAFF
>17|TRBV2|NA
CASSDRQGSKGFGELFF
>13|TRBV7-8|NA
CASSLMGDQPQHF
>13|TRBV3-1/TRBV3-2|NA
CASSPSSGNTIYF
>16|TRBV5-1|once
CASSSALAGGVKTQYF
>14|TRBV24-1|NA
CATSDSTSPGELFF
>14|TRBV5-4|NA
CASSPDRANYGYTF
>15|TRBV6-5|NA
CASSYSGTGGYEQYF
>15|TRBV6-5|NA
CASSYLQGGSYEQYF
>15|TRBV2|NA
CATHRSHLSSYEQYF
>13|TRBV29-1|NA
CSVEEWRGTEAFF
>13|TRBV2|NA
CASRLQGLYEQYF
>16|TRBV6-6|once
CASSYSPGNPPGEQYF
>15|TRBV18|once
CASSQGTGLNTEAFF
>16|TRBV9|NA
CASSVSGRGNYNEQFF
>17|TRBV7-8|NA
CASSLDRVRRPDQPQHF
>12|TRBV30|NA
CAWDRGDQPQHF
>14|TRBV7-9|NA
CASSWGQGINIQYF
>17|TRBV27|NA
CASSSIPRGLLNTEAFF
>13|TRBV5-1|NA
CASRVNTGEEQYF
>15|TRBV7-2|NA
CASSFSGRLREKLFF